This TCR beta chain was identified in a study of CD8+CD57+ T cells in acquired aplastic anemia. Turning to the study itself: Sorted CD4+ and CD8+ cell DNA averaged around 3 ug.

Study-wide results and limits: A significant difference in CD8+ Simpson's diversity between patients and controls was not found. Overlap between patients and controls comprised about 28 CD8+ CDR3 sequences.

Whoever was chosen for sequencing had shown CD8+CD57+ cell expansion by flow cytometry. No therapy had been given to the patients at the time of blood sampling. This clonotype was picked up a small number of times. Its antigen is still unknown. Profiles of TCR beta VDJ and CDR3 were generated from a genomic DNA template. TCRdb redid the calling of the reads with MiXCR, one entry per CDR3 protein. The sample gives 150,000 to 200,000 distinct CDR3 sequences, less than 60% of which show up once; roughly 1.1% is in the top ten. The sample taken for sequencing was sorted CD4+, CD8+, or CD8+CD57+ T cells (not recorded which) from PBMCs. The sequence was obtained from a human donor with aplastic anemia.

Here the CDR3 reads CASSSDDRGTEAFF. The DNA of the CDR3 is TGCGCCAGCAGCTCGGACGACAGGGGGACTGAAGCTTTCTTT. The chain employs TRBV5-1 and TRBJ1-1; 9 positions agree with TRBD1. From germline, CDR1 is SGHRS and CDR2 YFSETQ. The V gene end was trimmed by 3 bases and the J gene end by 5 bases; junction bases not matched to a gene: 5. This CDR3 is 14 amino acids long.